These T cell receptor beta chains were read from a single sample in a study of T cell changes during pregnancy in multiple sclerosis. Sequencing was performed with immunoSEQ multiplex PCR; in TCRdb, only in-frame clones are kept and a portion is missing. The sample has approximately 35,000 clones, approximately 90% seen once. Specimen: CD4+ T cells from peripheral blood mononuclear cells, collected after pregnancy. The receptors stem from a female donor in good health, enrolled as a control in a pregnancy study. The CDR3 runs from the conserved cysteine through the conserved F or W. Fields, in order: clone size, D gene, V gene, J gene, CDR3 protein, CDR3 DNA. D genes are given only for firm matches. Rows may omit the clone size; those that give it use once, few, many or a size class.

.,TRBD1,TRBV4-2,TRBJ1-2,CASSQEGDRGEYGYTF,TGTGCCAGCAGCCAAGAGGGGGACAGGGGAGAATATGGCTACACCTTC
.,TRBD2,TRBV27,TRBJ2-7,CASRARYAGTSGNYEQYF,TGTGCCAGCAGGGCTCGATACGCCGGGACTAGCGGGAACTACGAGCAGTACTTC
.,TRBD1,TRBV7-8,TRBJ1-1,CASSLEGAGGMNTEAFF,TGTGCCAGCAGCTTAGAGGGGGCGGGGGGGATGAACACTGAAGCTTTCTTT
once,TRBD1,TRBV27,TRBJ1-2,CASRSRDRVNWRIYGYTF,TGTGCCAGCAGAAGCCGGGACAGGGTTAACTGGAGGATCTATGGCTACACCTTC
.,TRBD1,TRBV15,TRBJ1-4,CATSKGQGIATNEKLFF,TGTGCCACCAGTAAGGGACAGGGGATTGCAACTAATGAAAAACTGTTTTTT
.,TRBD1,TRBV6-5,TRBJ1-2,CASSPGTGGGYTF,TGTGCCAGCAGTCCCGGGACAGGGGGCGGCTACACCTTC
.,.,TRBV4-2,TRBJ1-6,CASSPTTGTSNSPLHF,TGTGCCAGCAGCCCGACCACCGGGACTTCTAATTCACCCCTCCACTTT
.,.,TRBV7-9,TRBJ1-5,CASSPDFTNQPQHF,TGTGCCAGCAGCCCCGACTTTACCAATCAGCCCCAGCATTTT
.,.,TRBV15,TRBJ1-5,CATSRDYSHSNQPQHF,TGTGCCACCAGCAGAGATTACAGCCATAGCAATCAGCCCCAGCATTTT
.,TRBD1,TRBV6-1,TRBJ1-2,CASSEGQGPIYGYTF,TGTGCCAGCAGCGAGGGACAGGGGCCTATCTATGGCTACACCTTC
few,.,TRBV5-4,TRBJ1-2,CASSPGQQYGYTF,TGTGCCAGCAGCCCCGGACAGCAATATGGCTACACCTTC
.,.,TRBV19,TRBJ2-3,CASSPLGAGDTQYF,TGTGCCAGTAGTCCGTTGGGCGCGGGGGATACGCAGTATTTT
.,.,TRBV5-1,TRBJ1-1,CASSLTPGFGRNTEAFF,TGCGCCAGCAGCTTGACTCCAGGATTCGGTCGAAACACTGAAGCTTTCTTT
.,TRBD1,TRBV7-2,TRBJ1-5,CASSLDGTGDQPQHF,TGTGCCAGCAGCTTAGATGGGACAGGGGATCAGCCCCAGCATTTT
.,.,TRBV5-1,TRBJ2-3,CASSLDGSSTDTQYF,TGCGCCAGCAGCTTGGACGGGAGTAGCACAGATACGCAGTATTTT
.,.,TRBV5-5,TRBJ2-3,CASSFGQFTDTQYF,TGTGCCAGCAGCTTCGGACAGTTCACAGATACGCAGTATTTT
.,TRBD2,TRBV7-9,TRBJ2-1,CASSSAGVSYNEQFF,TGTGCCAGCAGCTCGGCGGGAGTCTCCTACAATGAGCAGTTCTTC